Described below is a single TCR beta chain sequence and its context. Its specificity is unknown. Donors uniformly comprised healthy Caucasians. The data are from a study of identical twins. Overall study findings and caveats: Invariant MAIT and iNKT cells may have partly biased zero-insertion analyses. Models underestimated TCR alpha sharing (out-of-frame) in monozygotic twins.

This CDR3 is built from 15 residues. Trimming took 2 bases from V and 11 from J; bases not matched to a gene: 11. Per the germline V gene, CDR1 is SGHTA and CDR2 is FQGNSA. A universal primer binding site was introduced by template switching. The final cDNA contained unique molecular identifiers. One entry per CDR3 protein results from TCRdb running MiXCR on the 5' RACE reads. Of more than 1.5 million distinct CDR3 sequences in the sample, more than 30% were seen once. What was sequenced was cord blood. The chain joins TRBV7-2 to TRBJ2-1, with 8 bases identical to TRBD2. The TCR originated in a newborn girl in good health. CDR3 nucleotide sequence: TGTGCCAGCAGCTTATCCCGCGGGACTAGGTTCCAGCAGTTCTTC. It specifies CASSLSRGTRFQQFF.